This T cell receptor beta chain was captured in a study of identical twins. Study-level results: Where beta out-of-frame sequences were concerned, excess twin sharing was weaker. Carriage of fewer insertions was seen in abundant cord blood beta clonotypes, whereas memory repertoires showed none. Compared with unrelated sharing, twin-shared out-of-frame alpha sequences had more low-probability sequences.

TCRdb recomputed calls from the 5' RACE reads with MiXCR, one row per CDR3 protein. Altogether more than 650,000 distinct CDR3 sequences are present, less than 7% being singletons, with the ten largest covering about 2%. Germline loops: CDR1 SGHAT, CDR2 FQNNGV. CDR3 length equals 16 residues. Germline trimming cut 3 bases from V and 4 bases from J; bases unmatched to any gene: 8. Healthy Caucasians provided all donations. This clonotype was counted only a few times. What it binds is unknown. The sequencing sample was made of naive T cells sorted from blood. The V and J genes are TRBV11-2 and TRBJ2-2; TRBD2 matches at 7 bases. This receptor was identified in a man younger than 35 in good health. The CDR3 protein is CASSFLGGSGTGELFF. As DNA, the CDR3 is TGTGCCAGCAGCTTTTTGGGCGGGAGCGGCACCGGGGAGCTGTTTTTT.